This TCR beta chain appears in the sequencing data of a study of T cells after somatic rescue of genetic block. TCRdb's copy holds only in-frame clones and misses some; the assay was immunoSEQ multiplex PCR. The sample has tens of thousands of clones; roughly nine tenths are singletons. CDR1 and CDR2 from the germline V gene are SGHKS and YYEKEE (reference sequence). This CDR3 region has 13 residues. V was pared by 6 bases and J by 2 bases, with 9 bases between. Sequencing was performed on peripheral blood mononuclear cells (PBMCs). This chain links TRBV5-5 with TRBJ2-1; no clear D. The clonotype comes from a man aged 35 to 55. The CDR3 reads CASTPVAYNEQFF. The CDR3 DNA sequence: TGTGCCAGCACACCCGTGGCCTACAATGAGCAGTTCTTC. Full variable domain (remainder filled in from reference TRBV5-5 and TRBJ2-1): DAGVTQSPTHLIKTRGQQVTLRCSPISGHKSVSWYQQVLGQGPQFIFQYYEKEERGRGNFPDRFSARQFPNYSSELNVNALLLGDSALYLCASTPVAYNEQFFGPGTRLTVL.